The T cell receptor (beta chain) described here comes from a study of blood T cell repertoires in COVID-19. CDR3 length: 13 amino acids. V lost 3 bases and J lost 15, with 15 bases in between. Germline V gene lookup returns CDR1 SGHTA and CDR2 FQGNSA. The table came from immunoSEQ multiplex PCR; TCRdb's copy has only in-frame clones and leaves some out. The sample has about 150,000 clones, about 90% seen once. The receptor comes from an older woman with acute or convalescent COVID-19. The rearrangement uses TRBV7-2 and TRBJ1-6; a possible D gene is TRBD1 (5 bases). The sample was peripheral blood. CDR3 sequence: CASSFGSWGVLHF. The CDR3 region has the DNA TGTGCCAGCAGCTTCGGCAGCTGGGGGGTCCTCCACTTT.